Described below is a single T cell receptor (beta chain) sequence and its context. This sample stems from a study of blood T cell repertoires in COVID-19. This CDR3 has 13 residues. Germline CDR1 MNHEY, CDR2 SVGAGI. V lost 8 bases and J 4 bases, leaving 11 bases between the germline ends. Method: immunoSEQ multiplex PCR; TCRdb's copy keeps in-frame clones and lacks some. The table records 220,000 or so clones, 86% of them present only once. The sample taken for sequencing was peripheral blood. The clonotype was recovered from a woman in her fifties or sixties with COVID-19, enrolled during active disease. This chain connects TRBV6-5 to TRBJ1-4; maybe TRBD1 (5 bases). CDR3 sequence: CASGGTFNEKLFF. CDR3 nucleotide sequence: TGTGCCAGCGGGGGGACCTTTAATGAAAAACTGTTTTTT.